This T cell receptor (beta chain) was captured by sequencing in a study of blood T cell repertoires in COVID-19. Looking at the study overall: COVID-19 samples collected from the United States, Italy and Spain covered acute and convalescent phases. T cells, B-cell-depleted T cells, or PBMCs provided the cDNA or gDNA that served as material.

In the original analysis: Quantification of nucleated cells was approximated via reference gene primer amplification. Profiling relied on immunoSEQ multiplex PCR, and the TCRdb table lists in-frame clones only, not all of them. Clonal size and the V and J genes are those of that table, whereas D and trimming came from the DNA. This table has over 55,000 clones, 91% appearing once. Germline CDR1 and CDR2: LGHNA and YNFKEQ. Trimming removed 4 bases from V and 12 bases from J, with 21 bases in between. The CDR3 contains 14 residues. Material for sequencing was peripheral blood. The rearrangement links TRBV4-2 to TRBJ1-1; possible D gene TRBD1, 5 bases. The origin of this receptor is a man aged 60 to 75 with acute or convalescent COVID-19. The CDR3 is CASSPPRGEGGSFF. The CDR3 DNA is TGTGCCAGCAGCCCTCCAAGAGGGGAGGGTGGGTCTTTCTTT.